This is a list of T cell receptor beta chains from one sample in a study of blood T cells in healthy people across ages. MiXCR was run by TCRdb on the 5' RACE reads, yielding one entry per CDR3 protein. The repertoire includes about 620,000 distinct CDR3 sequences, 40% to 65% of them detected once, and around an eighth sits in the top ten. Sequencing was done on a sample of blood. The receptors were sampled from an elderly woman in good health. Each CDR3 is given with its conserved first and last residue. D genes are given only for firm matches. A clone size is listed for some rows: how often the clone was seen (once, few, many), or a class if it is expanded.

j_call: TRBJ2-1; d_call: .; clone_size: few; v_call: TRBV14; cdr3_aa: CASSQGGRNEQFF; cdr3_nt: TGTGCCAGCAGCCAAGGGGGCAGGAATGAGCAGTTCTTC
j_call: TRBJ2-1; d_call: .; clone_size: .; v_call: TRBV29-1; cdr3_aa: CSVATLSGHEQFF; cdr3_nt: TGCAGCGTTGCTACCCTCTCCGGCCATGAGCAGTTCTTC
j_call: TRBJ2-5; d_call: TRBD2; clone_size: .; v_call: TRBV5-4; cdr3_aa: CASSFGGGAINEQYF; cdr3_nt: TGTGCCAGCAGCTTCGGCGGGGGGGCCATCAATGAGCAGTACTTC
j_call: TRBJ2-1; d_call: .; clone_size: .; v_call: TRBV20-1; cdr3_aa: CSARVNGENYNEQFF; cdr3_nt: TGCAGTGCTAGAGTTAACGGAGAAAACTACAATGAGCAGTTCTTC
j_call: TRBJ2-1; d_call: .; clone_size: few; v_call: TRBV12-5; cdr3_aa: CASGLVREPSYNEQFF; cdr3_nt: TGTGCTAGTGGTTTGGTACGTGAGCCCTCCTACAATGAGCAGTTCTTC
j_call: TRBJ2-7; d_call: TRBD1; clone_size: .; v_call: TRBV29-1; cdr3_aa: CSVVEVKGATYEQYF; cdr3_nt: TGCAGCGTTGTCGAGGTAAAGGGGGCAACCTACGAGCAGTACTTC
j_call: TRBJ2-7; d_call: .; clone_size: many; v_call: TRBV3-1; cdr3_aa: CASSQRGYEQYF; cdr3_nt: TGTGCCAGCAGCCAAAGGGGCTACGAGCAGTACTTC
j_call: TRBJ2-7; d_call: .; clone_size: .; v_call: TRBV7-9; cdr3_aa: CASSLGRDWSYEQYF; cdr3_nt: TGTGCCAGCAGCTTAGGCAGGGATTGGTCCTACGAGCAGTACTTC
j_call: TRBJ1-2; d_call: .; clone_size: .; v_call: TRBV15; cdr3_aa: CATSAPDTHAYGYTF; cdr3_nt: TGTGCCACCAGCGCCCCAGATACACATGCCTATGGCTACACCTTC
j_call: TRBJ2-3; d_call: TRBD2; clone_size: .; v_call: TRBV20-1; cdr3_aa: CSALGTSGTDTQYF; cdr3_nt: TGCAGTGCACTCGGGACTAGCGGCACAGATACGCAGTATTTT
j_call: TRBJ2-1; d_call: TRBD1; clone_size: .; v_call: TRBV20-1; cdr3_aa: CSARYPGQGTDEQFF; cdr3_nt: TGCAGTGCTAGATACCCGGGACAGGGGACGGATGAGCAGTTCTTC
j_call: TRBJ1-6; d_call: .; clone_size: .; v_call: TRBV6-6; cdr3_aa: CASRTVDSPLHF; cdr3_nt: TGTGCCAGCAGGACAGTGGATTCACCCCTCCACTTT
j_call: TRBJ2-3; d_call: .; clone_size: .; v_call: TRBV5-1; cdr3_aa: CASSQVGTGRNTQYF; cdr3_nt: TGCGCCAGCAGCCAGGTTGGAACAGGGAGGAATACGCAGTATTTT
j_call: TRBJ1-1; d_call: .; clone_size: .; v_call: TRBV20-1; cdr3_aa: CSARLRGGGNTEAFF; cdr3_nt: TGCAGTGCTAGACTACGGGGGGGCGGTAACACTGAAGCTTTCTTT
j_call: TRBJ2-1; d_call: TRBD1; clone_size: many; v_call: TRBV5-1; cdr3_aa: CASSLQGAYNEQFF; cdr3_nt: TGCGCCAGCAGCCTTCAGGGGGCCTACAATGAGCAGTTCTTC
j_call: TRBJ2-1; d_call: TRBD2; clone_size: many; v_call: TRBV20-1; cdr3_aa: CSAIGMDATSVDEQFF; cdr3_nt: TGCAGTGCTATTGGGATGGATGCGACTAGCGTCGATGAGCAGTTCTTC
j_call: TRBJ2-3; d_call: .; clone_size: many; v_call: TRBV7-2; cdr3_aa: CASSSRGPSTDTQYF; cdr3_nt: TGTGCCAGCAGCTCGCGGGGCCCGAGCACAGATACGCAGTATTTT
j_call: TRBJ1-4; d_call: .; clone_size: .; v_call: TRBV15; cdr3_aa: CATSTGTVINEKLFF; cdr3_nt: TGTGCCACCAGCACCGGGACGGTGATTAATGAAAAACTGTTTTTT
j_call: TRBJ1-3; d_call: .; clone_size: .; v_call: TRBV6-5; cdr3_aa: CASSTNRAPGNTIYF; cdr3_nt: TGTGCCAGCAGTACTAACCGGGCCCCTGGAAACACCATATATTTT
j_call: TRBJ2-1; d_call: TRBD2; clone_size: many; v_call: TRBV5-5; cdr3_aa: CASSLASGGISSYNEQFF; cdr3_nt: TGTGCCAGCAGCTTGGCTAGCGGGGGAATCTCTTCCTACAATGAGCAGTTCTTC
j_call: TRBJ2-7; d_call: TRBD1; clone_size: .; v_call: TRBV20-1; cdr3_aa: CSALGQGDEQYF; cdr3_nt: TGCAGTGCTCTGGGACAGGGGGACGAGCAGTACTTC
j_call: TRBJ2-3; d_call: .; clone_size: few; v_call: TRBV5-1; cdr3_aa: CASSRPSTGVRTDTQYF; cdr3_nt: TGCGCCAGCAGTCGACCTAGCACGGGGGTACGCACAGATACGCAGTATTTT
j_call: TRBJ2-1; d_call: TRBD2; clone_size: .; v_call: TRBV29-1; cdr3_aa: CSVAGLAGVSYNEQFF; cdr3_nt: TGCAGCGTGGCGGGACTAGCGGGAGTTTCCTACAATGAGCAGTTCTTC
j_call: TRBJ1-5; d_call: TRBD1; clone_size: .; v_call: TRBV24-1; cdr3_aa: CATSDAAGGQPQHF; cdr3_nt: TGTGCCACCAGTGATGCGGCAGGGGGGCAGCCCCAGCATTTT
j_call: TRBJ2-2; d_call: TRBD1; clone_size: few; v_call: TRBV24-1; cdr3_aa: CAAGGDRGNTGELFF; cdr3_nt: TGTGCCGCCGGGGGCGACAGGGGGAACACCGGGGAGCTGTTTTTT
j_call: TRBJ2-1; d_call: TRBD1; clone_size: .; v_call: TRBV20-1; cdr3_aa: CSALAQGVINEQFF; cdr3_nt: TGCAGTGCTCTGGCGCAGGGGGTTATCAATGAGCAGTTCTTC
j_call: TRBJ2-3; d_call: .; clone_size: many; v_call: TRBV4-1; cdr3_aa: CASSYEQEDTQYF; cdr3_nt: TGCGCCAGCAGCTACGAACAGGAGGATACGCAGTATTTT
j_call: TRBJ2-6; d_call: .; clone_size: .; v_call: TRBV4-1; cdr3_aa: CASSQEQSPGANVLTF; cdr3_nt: TGCGCCAGCAGCCAAGAACAGTCCCCTGGGGCCAACGTCCTGACTTTC
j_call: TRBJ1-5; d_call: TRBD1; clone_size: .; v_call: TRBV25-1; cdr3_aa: CASSATGSNQPQHF; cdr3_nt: TGTGCCAGCAGTGCGACAGGGAGCAATCAGCCCCAGCATTTT
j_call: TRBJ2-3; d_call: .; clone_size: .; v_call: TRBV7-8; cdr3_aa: CASSSYVKEGGGGTDTQYF; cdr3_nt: TGTGCCAGCAGCTCTTACGTAAAAGAGGGGGGGGGAGGCACAGATACGCAGTATTTT
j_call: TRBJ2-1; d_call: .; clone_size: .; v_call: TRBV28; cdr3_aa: CASSLTREEQFF; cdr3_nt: TGTGCCAGCAGTTTAACCCGGGAGGAGCAGTTCTTC
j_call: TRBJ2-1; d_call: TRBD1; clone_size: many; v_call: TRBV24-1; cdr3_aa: CATSDSGTGLYNEQFF; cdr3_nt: TGTGCCACCAGTGACTCCGGGACAGGGCTCTACAATGAGCAGTTCTTC
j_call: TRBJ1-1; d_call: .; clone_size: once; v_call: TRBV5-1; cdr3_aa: CASGLEGSYTEAFF; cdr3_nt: TGCGCCAGCGGCTTGGAGGGGTCTTACACTGAAGCTTTCTTT
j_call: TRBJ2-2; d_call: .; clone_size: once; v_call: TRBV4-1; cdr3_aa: CASSQESHREDTGELFF; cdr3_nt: TGCGCCAGCAGCCAAGAATCCCACAGGGAGGACACCGGGGAGCTGTTTTTT
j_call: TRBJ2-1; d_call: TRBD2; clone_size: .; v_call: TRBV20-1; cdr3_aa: CSARDPLAGEFEQFF; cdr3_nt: TGCAGTGCTAGAGATCCCCTAGCGGGAGAATTTGAGCAGTTCTTC
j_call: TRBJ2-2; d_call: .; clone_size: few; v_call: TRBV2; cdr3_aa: CASSFSGNTGELFF; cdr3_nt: TGTGCCAGCAGTTTTTCGGGGAACACCGGGGAGCTGTTTTTT
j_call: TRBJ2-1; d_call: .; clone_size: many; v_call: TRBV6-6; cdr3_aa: CASSYRVAVGGNEQFF; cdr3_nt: TGTGCCAGCAGTTATAGGGTGGCAGTAGGTGGCAATGAGCAGTTCTTC
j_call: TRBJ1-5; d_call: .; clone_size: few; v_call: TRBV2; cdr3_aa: CASSDIHSSQPQHF; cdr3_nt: TGTGCCAGCAGTGATATCCATTCAAGTCAGCCCCAGCATTTT
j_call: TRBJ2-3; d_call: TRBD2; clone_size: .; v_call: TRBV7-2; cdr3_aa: CASSYRAGVGTDTQYF; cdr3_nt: TGTGCCAGCAGCTACCGAGCGGGGGTCGGCACAGATACGCAGTATTTT
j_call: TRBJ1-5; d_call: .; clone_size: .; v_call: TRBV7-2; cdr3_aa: CASRLGLNQPQHF; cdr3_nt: TGTGCCAGCAGACTGGGACTCAATCAGCCCCAGCATTTT
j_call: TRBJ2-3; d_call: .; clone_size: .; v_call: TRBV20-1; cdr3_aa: CSARGGAGSTDTQYF; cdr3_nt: TGCAGTGCTAGAGGGGGGGCAGGGAGCACAGATACGCAGTATTTT
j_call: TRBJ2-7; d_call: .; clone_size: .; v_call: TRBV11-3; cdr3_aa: CASSEGPVYEQYF; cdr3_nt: TGTGCCAGCAGCGAGGGGCCAGTCTACGAGCAGTACTTC
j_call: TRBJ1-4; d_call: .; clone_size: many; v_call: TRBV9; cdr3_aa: CASSVDPTSEKLFF; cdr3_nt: TGTGCCAGCAGCGTAGACCCCACCTCGGAAAAACTGTTTTTT
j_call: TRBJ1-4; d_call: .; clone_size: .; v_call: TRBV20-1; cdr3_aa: CSAREQNYRATNEKLFF; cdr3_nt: TGCAGTGCTAGAGAGCAAAATTACAGGGCAACTAATGAAAAACTGTTTTTT
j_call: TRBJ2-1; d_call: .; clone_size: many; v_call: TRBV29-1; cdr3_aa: CSVGDFAYNEQFF; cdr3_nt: TGCAGCGTCGGGGACTTCGCCTACAATGAGCAGTTCTTC
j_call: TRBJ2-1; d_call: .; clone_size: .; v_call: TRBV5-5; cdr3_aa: CASSWGGTYNEQFF; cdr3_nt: TGTGCCAGCAGCTGGGGTGGAACCTACAATGAGCAGTTCTTC
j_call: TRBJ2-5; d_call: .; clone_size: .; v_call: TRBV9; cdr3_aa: CASSVGPSRVGETQYF; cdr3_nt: TGTGCCAGCAGCGTAGGACCCTCGAGGGTAGGGGAGACCCAGTACTTC
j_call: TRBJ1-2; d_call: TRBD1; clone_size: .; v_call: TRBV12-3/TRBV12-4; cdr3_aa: CASRERDRQNYGYTF; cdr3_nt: TGTGCCAGCAGGGAGAGGGACAGACAAAACTATGGCTACACCTTC
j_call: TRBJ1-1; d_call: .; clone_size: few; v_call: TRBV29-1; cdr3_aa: CSASEGGRDPAFF; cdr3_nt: TGCAGCGCCTCGGAGGGGGGCAGGGATCCGGCTTTCTTT
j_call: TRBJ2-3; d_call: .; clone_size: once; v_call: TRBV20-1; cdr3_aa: CSARDSERGTDTQYF; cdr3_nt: TGCAGTGCTAGAGATTCGGAGCGGGGCACAGATACGCAGTATTTT
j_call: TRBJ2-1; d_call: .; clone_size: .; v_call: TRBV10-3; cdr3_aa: CATKRGSGYNEQFF; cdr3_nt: TGTGCCACCAAGAGGGGGTCAGGCTACAATGAGCAGTTCTTC
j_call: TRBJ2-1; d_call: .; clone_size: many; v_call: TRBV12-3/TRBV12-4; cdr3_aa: CASSLGSEQFF; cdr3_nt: TGTGCCAGCAGTTTAGGCAGCGAGCAGTTCTTC
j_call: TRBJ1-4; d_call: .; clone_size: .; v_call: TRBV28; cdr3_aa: CASRDRLINEELFF; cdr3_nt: TGTGCCAGCAGGGACCGATTGATTAATGAAGAACTGTTTTTT
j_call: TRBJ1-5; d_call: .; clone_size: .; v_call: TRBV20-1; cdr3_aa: CSVRAEGVKPQHF; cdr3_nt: TGCAGTGTTAGAGCAGAGGGCGTGAAGCCCCAGCATTTT
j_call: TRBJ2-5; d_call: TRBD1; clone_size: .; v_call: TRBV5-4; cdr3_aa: CASSLPGTEETQYF; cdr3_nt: TGTGCCAGCAGCTTACCAGGGACAGAAGAGACCCAGTACTTC
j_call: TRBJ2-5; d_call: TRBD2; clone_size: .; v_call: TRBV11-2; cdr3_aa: CASSPIIVSGAYQETQYF; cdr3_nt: TGTGCCAGCAGCCCGATTATAGTAAGCGGGGCGTACCAAGAGACCCAGTACTTC
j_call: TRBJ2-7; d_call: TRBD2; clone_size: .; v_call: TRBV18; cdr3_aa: CASSPPGTSGYNEQYF; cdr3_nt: TGTGCCAGCTCACCACCGGGGACTAGCGGCTACAATGAGCAGTACTTC
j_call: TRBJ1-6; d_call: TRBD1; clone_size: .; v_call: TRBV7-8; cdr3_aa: CASSWTGGNNSPLHF; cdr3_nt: TGTGCCAGCAGCTGGACAGGGGGGAATAATTCACCCCTCCACTTT